Listed below are T cell receptor beta chains from one sample, sequenced in a study of spatial heterogeneity in lung cancer. MiXCR, applied by TCRdb to the 5' RACE reads, yields one record per CDR3 protein. This table has under 150,000 distinct CDR3 sequences, 11% appearing once. The specimen was PBMCs, collected at follow-up. The receptors shown here come from a female donor with early-stage non-small cell lung cancer. CDR3s include the opening cysteine and the closing phenylalanine or tryptophan. Fields, in order: V gene, J gene, D gene, clone size, CDR3 DNA, CDR3 protein. D genes are given only for firm matches. Clone size is shown for a subset of rows, as once, few, many or a class of expanded clone.

v_call: TRBV30
j_call: TRBJ1-2
d_call: .
clone_size: many
cdr3_nt: TGTGCCTGGAACCCCGGATATAACTATGGCTACACCTTC
cdr3_aa: CAWNPGYNYGYTF

v_call: TRBV6-2/TRBV6-3
j_call: TRBJ2-3
d_call: TRBD2
clone_size: few
cdr3_nt: TGTGCCAGCAGTCACCAGCGGGGCACTCTCACAGATACGCAGTATTTT
cdr3_aa: CASSHQRGTLTDTQYF

v_call: TRBV20-1
j_call: TRBJ2-3
d_call: .
clone_size: .
cdr3_nt: TGCAGTGCTAGTTCCACTACTCCCGACACAGATACGCAGTATTTT
cdr3_aa: CSASSTTPDTDTQYF

v_call: TRBV7-2
j_call: TRBJ2-1
d_call: TRBD2
clone_size: .
cdr3_nt: TGTGCCAGCAGCTTTACTAGCGGCCTACGCCATGAGCAGTTCTTC
cdr3_aa: CASSFTSGLRHEQFF

v_call: TRBV6-5
j_call: TRBJ2-1
d_call: TRBD2
clone_size: many
cdr3_nt: TGTGCCAGCAGTTACGACGCACCGGCGGGACTAGTAATTTATGAGCAGTTCTTC
cdr3_aa: CASSYDAPAGLVIYEQFF

v_call: TRBV29-1
j_call: TRBJ2-2
d_call: .
clone_size: few
cdr3_nt: TGCAGCGGCAAGAGGGAAACCGGGGAGCTGTTTTTT
cdr3_aa: CSGKRETGELFF

v_call: TRBV4-2
j_call: TRBJ2-1
d_call: TRBD2
clone_size: .
cdr3_nt: TGTGCCAGCAGCCTTAGCGGGTACTCCTACAATGAGCAGTTCTTC
cdr3_aa: CASSLSGYSYNEQFF

v_call: TRBV24-1
j_call: TRBJ1-1
d_call: .
clone_size: .
cdr3_nt: TGTGCCACCAGGGACGCGGGGCGCACTGAAGCTTTCTTT
cdr3_aa: CATRDAGRTEAFF

v_call: TRBV6-5
j_call: TRBJ1-2
d_call: .
clone_size: few
cdr3_nt: TGTGCCAGCAGTTACGTGGGGTCTGGCTATGGCTACACCTTC
cdr3_aa: CASSYVGSGYGYTF

v_call: TRBV20-1
j_call: TRBJ2-5
d_call: .
clone_size: .
cdr3_nt: TGCAGTGCTAGAGCTCAGGGCGCTTTGGAGACCCAGTACTTC
cdr3_aa: CSARAQGALETQYF

v_call: TRBV6-6
j_call: TRBJ1-2
d_call: TRBD1
clone_size: few
cdr3_nt: TGTGCCAGCAGAGTACCCGGGACAGCGGGCTACACCTTC
cdr3_aa: CASRVPGTAGYTF

v_call: TRBV6-6
j_call: TRBJ2-7
d_call: .
clone_size: many
cdr3_nt: TGTGCCAGCAGTTCGACAGGGGAGGGGACCTACGAGCAGTACTTC
cdr3_aa: CASSSTGEGTYEQYF

v_call: TRBV6-2/TRBV6-3
j_call: TRBJ2-3
d_call: .
clone_size: few
cdr3_nt: TGTGCCAGCAGTTGGACATCAAGCACAGATACGCAGTATTTT
cdr3_aa: CASSWTSSTDTQYF

v_call: TRBV5-6
j_call: TRBJ2-1
d_call: TRBD2
clone_size: few
cdr3_nt: TGTGCCAGCAGCTCGGGACTAGCGGGAGTTCGGAATGAGCAGTTCTTC
cdr3_aa: CASSSGLAGVRNEQFF

v_call: TRBV6-2/TRBV6-3
j_call: TRBJ1-1
d_call: .
clone_size: .
cdr3_nt: TGTGCCAGCTCGCTAATGGGGGGTCCCACTGAAGCTTTCTTT
cdr3_aa: CASSLMGGPTEAFF

v_call: TRBV5-4
j_call: TRBJ2-1
d_call: .
clone_size: few
cdr3_nt: TGTGCCAGCAGCGCGCTAGCTCCGAGCTCCTACAATGAGCAGTTCTTC
cdr3_aa: CASSALAPSSYNEQFF

v_call: TRBV2
j_call: TRBJ1-2
d_call: TRBD1
clone_size: few
cdr3_nt: TGTGCCAGCAGTGGGTTGAGGGGGCGCTCCTATGGCTACACCTTC
cdr3_aa: CASSGLRGRSYGYTF

v_call: TRBV11-2
j_call: TRBJ2-2
d_call: TRBD2
clone_size: .
cdr3_nt: TGTGCCAGCAGCCCGGGACTAGCGGGAGCCACCGGGGAGCTGTTTTTT
cdr3_aa: CASSPGLAGATGELFF

v_call: TRBV6-5
j_call: TRBJ1-4
d_call: .
clone_size: .
cdr3_nt: TGTGCCAGCAGACCTACAGGAACAACTAATGAAAAACTGTTTTTT
cdr3_aa: CASRPTGTTNEKLFF

v_call: TRBV2
j_call: TRBJ2-1
d_call: .
clone_size: .
cdr3_nt: TGTGCCAGCAGTGCGTGGGACCGGGTATACAATGAGCAGTTCTTC
cdr3_aa: CASSAWDRVYNEQFF

v_call: TRBV5-1
j_call: TRBJ2-3
d_call: TRBD2
clone_size: few
cdr3_nt: TGCGCCAGCAGCTCCCCGTTAGCGGGAGCCACAGATACGCAGTATTTT
cdr3_aa: CASSSPLAGATDTQYF

v_call: TRBV28
j_call: TRBJ2-1
d_call: .
clone_size: .
cdr3_nt: TGTGCCAGCAGTTGGGGATCCCGGGATAAGCAGTTCTTC
cdr3_aa: CASSWGSRDKQFF

v_call: TRBV7-6
j_call: TRBJ2-5
d_call: TRBD2
clone_size: few
cdr3_nt: TGTGCCAGCAGCCGTACTAGCGAAAAGACCCAGTACTTC
cdr3_aa: CASSRTSEKTQYF

v_call: TRBV5-4
j_call: TRBJ2-2
d_call: .
clone_size: .
cdr3_nt: TGTGCCAGCAGCTTGGGCCAGTCCACCGGGGAGCTGTTTTTT
cdr3_aa: CASSLGQSTGELFF

v_call: TRBV28
j_call: TRBJ2-1
d_call: TRBD2
clone_size: .
cdr3_nt: TGTGCCAGCAGTTTTGGACTAGACTACAATGAGCAGTTCTTC
cdr3_aa: CASSFGLDYNEQFF

v_call: TRBV11-1
j_call: TRBJ1-1
d_call: .
clone_size: .
cdr3_nt: TGTGCCAGCAGCCCAAGAGACCGGGTCTTGGCGGGCAACACTGAAGCTTTCTTT
cdr3_aa: CASSPRDRVLAGNTEAFF

v_call: TRBV20-1
j_call: TRBJ2-7
d_call: TRBD2
clone_size: many
cdr3_nt: TGCAGTGCTAGAGGACGAGCGGGGCGAATCGATTTC
cdr3_aa: CSARGRAGRIDF

v_call: TRBV3-1
j_call: TRBJ1-2
d_call: .
clone_size: many
cdr3_nt: TGTGCCAGCAGCCGCAGACTGAACTATGGCTACACCTTC
cdr3_aa: CASSRRLNYGYTF

v_call: TRBV7-3
j_call: TRBJ2-1
d_call: TRBD2
clone_size: few
cdr3_nt: TGTGCCAGCAGCCACACCGGGACTAGCATTTACAATGAGCAGTTCTTC
cdr3_aa: CASSHTGTSIYNEQFF

v_call: TRBV27
j_call: TRBJ2-3
d_call: .
clone_size: .
cdr3_nt: TGTGCCAGCAGTTTATCATCCCTGGGTACGCAGTATTTT
cdr3_aa: CASSLSSLGTQYF

v_call: TRBV20-1
j_call: TRBJ2-1
d_call: .
clone_size: few
cdr3_nt: TGCAGTGCTAGTAACGCCCTAAGTGAGCAGTTCTTC
cdr3_aa: CSASNALSEQFF

v_call: TRBV7-2
j_call: TRBJ1-4
d_call: TRBD1
clone_size: few
cdr3_nt: TGTGCCAGCAGCCCCATCCGAGCGACAGGGGGACTGTTTTTT
cdr3_aa: CASSPIRATGGLFF

v_call: TRBV20-1
j_call: TRBJ2-3
d_call: TRBD2
clone_size: many
cdr3_nt: TGCAGTGTCACCGGGACTAGCGGGGATACGCAGTATTTT
cdr3_aa: CSVTGTSGDTQYF